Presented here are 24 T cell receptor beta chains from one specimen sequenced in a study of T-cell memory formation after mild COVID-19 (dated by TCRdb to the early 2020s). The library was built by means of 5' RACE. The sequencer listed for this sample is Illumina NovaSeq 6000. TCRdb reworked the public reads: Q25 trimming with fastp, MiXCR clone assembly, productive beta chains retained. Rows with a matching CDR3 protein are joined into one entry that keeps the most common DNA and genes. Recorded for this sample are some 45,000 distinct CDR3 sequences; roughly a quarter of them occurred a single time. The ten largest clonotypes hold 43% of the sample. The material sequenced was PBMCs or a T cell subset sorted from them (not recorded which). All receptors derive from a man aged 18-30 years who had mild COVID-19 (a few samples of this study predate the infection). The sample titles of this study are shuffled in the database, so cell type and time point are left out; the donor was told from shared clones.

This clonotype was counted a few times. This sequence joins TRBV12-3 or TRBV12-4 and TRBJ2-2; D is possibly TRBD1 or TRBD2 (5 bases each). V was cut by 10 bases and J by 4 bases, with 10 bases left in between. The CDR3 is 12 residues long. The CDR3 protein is CATGTGTGELFF. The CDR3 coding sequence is TGTGCCACCGGGACCGGCACCGGGGAGCTGTTTTTT.

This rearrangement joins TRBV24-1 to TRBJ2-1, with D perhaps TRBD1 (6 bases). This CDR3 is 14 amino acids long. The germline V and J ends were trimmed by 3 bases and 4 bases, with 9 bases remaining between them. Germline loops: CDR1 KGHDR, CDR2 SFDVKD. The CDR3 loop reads CATSDHDRYNEQFF. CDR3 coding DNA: TGTGCCACCAGTGATCACGACAGGTACAATGAGCAGTTCTTC.

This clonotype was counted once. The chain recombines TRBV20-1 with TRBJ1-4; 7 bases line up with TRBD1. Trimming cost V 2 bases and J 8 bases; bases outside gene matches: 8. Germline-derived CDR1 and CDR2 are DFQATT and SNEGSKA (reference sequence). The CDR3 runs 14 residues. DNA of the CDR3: TGCAGTGCTAGAAGGGTTGCAGGGGGGGAAAAACTGTTTTTT. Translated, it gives CSARRVAGGEKLFF.

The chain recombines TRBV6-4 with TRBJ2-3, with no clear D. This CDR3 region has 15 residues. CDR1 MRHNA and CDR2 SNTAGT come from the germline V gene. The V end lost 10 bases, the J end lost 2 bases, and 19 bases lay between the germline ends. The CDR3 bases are TGTGCCACCCGACCGCGCCGGAGTTCCACAGATACGCAGTATTTT. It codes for CATRPRRSSTDTQYF.

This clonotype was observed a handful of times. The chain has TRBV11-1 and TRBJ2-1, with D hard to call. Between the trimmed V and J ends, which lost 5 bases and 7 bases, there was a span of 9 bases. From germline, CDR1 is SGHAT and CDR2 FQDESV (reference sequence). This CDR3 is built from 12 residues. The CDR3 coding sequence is TGTGCCAGCAGCCGCAACGGGAATGAGCAGTTCTTC. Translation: CASSRNGNEQFF.

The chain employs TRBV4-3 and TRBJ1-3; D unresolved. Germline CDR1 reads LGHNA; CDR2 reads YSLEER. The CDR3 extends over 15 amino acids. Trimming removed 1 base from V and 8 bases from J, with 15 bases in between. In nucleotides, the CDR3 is TGCGCCAGCAGCCAAGGCGGTTGGAGGGTGGACACCATATATTTT. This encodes CASSQGGWRVDTIYF.

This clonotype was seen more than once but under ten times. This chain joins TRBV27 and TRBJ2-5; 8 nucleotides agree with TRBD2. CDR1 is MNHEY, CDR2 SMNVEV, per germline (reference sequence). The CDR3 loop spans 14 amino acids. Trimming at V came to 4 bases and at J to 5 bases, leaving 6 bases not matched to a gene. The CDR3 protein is CASSWSGGGETQYF. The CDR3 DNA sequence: TGTGCCAGCAGTTGGAGCGGGGGTGGGGAGACCCAGTACTTC.

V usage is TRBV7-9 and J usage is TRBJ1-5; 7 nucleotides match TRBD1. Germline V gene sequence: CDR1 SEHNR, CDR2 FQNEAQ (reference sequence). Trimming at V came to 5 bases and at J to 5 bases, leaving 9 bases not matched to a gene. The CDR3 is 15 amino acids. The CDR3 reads CASSPTGDPDQPQHF. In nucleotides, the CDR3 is TGTGCCAGCAGCCCCACAGGGGATCCTGATCAGCCCCAGCATTTT.

The CDR3 DNA is TGTGCCAGCAGCTTGGCGCAGGGGCTGAAGGCTTCACCCCTCCACTTT. Translation gives CASSLAQGLKASPLHF. The rearrangement joins TRBV12-3 or TRBV12-4 to TRBJ1-6, with D tentatively TRBD1 (6 bases). The CDR3 covers 16 residues. The ends were cut back, 6 bases at V and 9 bases at J, with 21 bases in the middle.

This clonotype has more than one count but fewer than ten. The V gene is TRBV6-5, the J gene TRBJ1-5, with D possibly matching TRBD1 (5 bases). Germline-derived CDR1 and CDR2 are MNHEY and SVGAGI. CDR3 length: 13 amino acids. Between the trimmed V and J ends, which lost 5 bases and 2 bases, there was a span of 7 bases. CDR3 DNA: TGTGCCAGCAGTGGAGGGGGCAATCAGCCCCAGCATTTT. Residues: CASSGGGNQPQHF.

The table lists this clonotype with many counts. The CDR3 coding sequence is TGCGCCAGCAGCCAAGGGGGGTGGGCGAACACTGAAGCTTTCTTT. Translating it yields CASSQGGWANTEAFF. V gene TRBV4-1 combines with J gene TRBJ1-1; the D gene is possibly TRBD1 (5 bases). Germline V gene data show CDR1 as MGHRA and CDR2 as YSYEKL. CDR3 length: 15 amino acids. V lost 1 base and J 1 base, leaving 10 bases between the germline ends.

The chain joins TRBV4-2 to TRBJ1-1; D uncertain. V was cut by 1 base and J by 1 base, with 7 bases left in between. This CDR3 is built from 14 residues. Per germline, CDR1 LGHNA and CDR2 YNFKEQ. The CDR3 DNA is TGTGCCAGCAGCCAAGTAGGCACGAACACTGAAGCTTTCTTT. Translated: CASSQVGTNTEAFF.

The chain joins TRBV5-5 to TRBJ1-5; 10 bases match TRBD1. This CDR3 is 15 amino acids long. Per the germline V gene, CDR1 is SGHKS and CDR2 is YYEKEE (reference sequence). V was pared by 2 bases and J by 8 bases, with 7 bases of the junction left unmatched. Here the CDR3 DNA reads TGTGCCAGCAGCTTCAGACAGGGGGCTTCAGAGCCCCAGCATTTT. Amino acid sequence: CASSFRQGASEPQHF.

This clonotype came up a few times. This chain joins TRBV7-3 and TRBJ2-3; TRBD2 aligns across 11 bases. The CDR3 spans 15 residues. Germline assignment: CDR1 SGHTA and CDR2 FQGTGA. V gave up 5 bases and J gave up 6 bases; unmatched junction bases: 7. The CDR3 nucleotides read TGTGCCAGCAGCGCGAAGACTAGCGGGGCGGATACGCAGTATTTT. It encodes CASSAKTSGADTQYF.

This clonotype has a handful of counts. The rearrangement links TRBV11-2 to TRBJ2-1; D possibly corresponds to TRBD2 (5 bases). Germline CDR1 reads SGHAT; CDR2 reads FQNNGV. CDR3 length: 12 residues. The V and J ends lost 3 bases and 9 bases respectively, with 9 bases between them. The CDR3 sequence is CASSFPSFEQFF. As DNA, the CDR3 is TGTGCCAGCAGCTTCCCTAGCTTTGAGCAGTTCTTC.

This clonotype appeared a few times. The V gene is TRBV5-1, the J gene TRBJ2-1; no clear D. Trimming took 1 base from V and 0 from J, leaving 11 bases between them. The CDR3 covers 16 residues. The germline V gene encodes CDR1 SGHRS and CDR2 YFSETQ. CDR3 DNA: TGCGCCAGCAGCTTGTCAGGCACTACCTCCTACAATGAGCAGTTCTTC. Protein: CASSLSGTTSYNEQFF.

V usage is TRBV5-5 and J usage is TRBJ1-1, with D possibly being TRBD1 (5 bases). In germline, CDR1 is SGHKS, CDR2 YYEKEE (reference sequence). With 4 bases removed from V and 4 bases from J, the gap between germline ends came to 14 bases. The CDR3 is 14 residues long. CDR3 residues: CASSTTTVSTEAFF. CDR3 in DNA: TGTGCCAGCAGCACGACGACAGTTTCCACTGAAGCTTTCTTT. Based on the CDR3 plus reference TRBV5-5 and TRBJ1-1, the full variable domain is DAGVTQSPTHLIKTRGQQVTLRCSPISGHKSVSWYQQVLGQGPQFIFQYYEKEERGRGNFPDRFSARQFPNYSSELNVNALLLGDSALYLCASSTTTVSTEAFFGQGTRLTVV.

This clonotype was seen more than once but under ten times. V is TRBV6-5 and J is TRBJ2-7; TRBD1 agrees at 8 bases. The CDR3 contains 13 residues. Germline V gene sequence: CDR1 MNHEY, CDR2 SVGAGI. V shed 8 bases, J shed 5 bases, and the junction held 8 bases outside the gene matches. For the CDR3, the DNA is TGTGCCAGCGGAGGGGACAGGCGCCACGAGCAGTACTTC. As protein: CASGGDRRHEQYF.

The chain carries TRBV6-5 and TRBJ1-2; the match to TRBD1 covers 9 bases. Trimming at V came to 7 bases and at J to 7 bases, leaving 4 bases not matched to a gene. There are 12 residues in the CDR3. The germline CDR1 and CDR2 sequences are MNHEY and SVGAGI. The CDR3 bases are TGTGCCAGCACACAGGGGGCGGGTGGCTACACCTTC. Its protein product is CASTQGAGGYTF.

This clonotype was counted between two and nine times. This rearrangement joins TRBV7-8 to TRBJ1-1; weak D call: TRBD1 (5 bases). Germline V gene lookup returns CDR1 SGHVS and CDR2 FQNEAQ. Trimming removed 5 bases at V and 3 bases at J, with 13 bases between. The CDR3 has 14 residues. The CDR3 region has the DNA TGTGCCAGCAGCCCAGGGCAGGGATACACTGAAGCTTTCTTT. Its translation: CASSPGQGYTEAFF. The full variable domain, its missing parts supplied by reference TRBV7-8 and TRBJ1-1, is GAGVSQSPRYKVAKRGQDVALRCDPISGHVSLFWYQQALGQGPEFLTYFQNEAQLDKSGLPSDRFFAERPEGSVSTLKIQRTQQEDSAVYLCASSPGQGYTEAFFGQGTRLTVV.

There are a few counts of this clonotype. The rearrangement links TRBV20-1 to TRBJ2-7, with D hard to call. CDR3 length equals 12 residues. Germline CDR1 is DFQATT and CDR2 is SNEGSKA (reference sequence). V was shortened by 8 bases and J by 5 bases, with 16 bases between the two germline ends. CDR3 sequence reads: CSPPRLADEQYV. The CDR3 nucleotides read TGCAGTCCCCCCCGCTTAGCCGACGAGCAGTACGTC.

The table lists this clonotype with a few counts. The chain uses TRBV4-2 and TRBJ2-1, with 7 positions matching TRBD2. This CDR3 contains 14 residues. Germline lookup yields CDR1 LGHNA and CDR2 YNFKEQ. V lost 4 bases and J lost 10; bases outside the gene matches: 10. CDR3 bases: TGTGCCAGCAGCCGAGAGGACCGGACTAGGGAGCAGTTCTTC. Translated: CASSREDRTREQFF.

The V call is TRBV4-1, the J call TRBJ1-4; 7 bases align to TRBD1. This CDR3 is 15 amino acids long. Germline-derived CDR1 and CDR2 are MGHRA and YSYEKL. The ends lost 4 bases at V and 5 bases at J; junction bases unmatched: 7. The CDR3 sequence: CASSRTTGSNEKLFF. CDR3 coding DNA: TGCGCCAGCAGCCGCACGACAGGGTCCAATGAAAAACTGTTTTTT.

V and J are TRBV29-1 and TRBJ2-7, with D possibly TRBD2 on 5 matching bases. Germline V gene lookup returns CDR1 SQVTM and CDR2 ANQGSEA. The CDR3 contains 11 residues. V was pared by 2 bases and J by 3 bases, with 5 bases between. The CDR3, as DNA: TGCAGCGTTGAACGGGGCTACGAGCAGTACTTC. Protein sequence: CSVERGYEQYF.